These 11 T cell receptor beta chains came from one sample sequenced in a study of blood T cell repertoires in COVID-19. Assay used: immunoSEQ multiplex PCR; TCRdb lists only in-frame clones, some missing. Altogether under 200,000 clones are present, around 87% being singletons, with the ten largest covering around 0.99%. Material for sequencing was peripheral blood. These receptors were collected from a man between 18 and 29 years old with acute or convalescent COVID-19.

The chain has TRBV5-1 and TRBJ2-6; 10 nucleotides agree with TRBD1. This CDR3 spans 17 amino acids. V was pared by 10 bases and J by 1 base, with 11 bases of the junction left unmatched. Per the germline V gene, CDR1 is SGHRS and CDR2 is YFSETQ. The CDR3, as DNA: TGCGCCTGCTCCGTGGGGACAGGGGCTTCTGGGGCCAACGTCCTGACTTTC. Its translation: CACSVGTGASGANVLTF.

This CDR3 reads CASSPGGVLNTEAFF. For the CDR3, the DNA is TGTGCCAGCAGCCCCGGAGGGGTCCTGAACACTGAAGCTTTCTTT. The chain recombines TRBV4-2 with TRBJ1-1; D is perhaps TRBD1 (5 bases). This CDR3 comprises 15 residues. The V gene's germline CDR1 is LGHNA and CDR2 YNFKEQ. Trimming took 4 bases from V and 0 from J, leaving 12 bases between them.

This clone was found once. This sequence joins TRBV10-1 and TRBJ1-2; maybe TRBD1 (5 bases). V lost 6 bases to trimming and J lost 7 bases, with 15 bases between them. The germline V gene has CDR1 WNHNN and CDR2 SYGVQD (reference sequence). This CDR3 is built from 13 residues. CDR3 region: CASSPGKFGGYTF. CDR3 in DNA: TGCGCCAGCAGCCCAGGGAAGTTCGGTGGCTACACCTTC.

The rearrangement uses TRBV4-2 and TRBJ1-3; D uncertain. Per the germline V gene, CDR1 is LGHNA and CDR2 is YNFKEQ. This CDR3 is built from 15 residues. The V end lost 0 bases, the J end lost 8 bases, and 14 bases lay between the germline ends. CDR3 sequence reads: CASSQDPLGYYTIYF. DNA of the CDR3: TGTGCCAGCAGCCAAGACCCGCTAGGATATTACACCATATATTTT.

The rearrangement uses TRBV27 and TRBJ2-3, with a tentative D call TRBD1 (6 bases). V lost 5 bases to trimming and J lost 6 bases, with 18 bases between them. Germline values: CDR1 MNHEY, CDR2 SMNVEV (reference sequence). The CDR3 contains 15 residues. CDR3 in amino acids: CASSMDSFLSDTQYF. As DNA, the CDR3 is TGTGCCAGCAGTATGGACAGTTTCCTCTCTGATACGCAGTATTTT.

J is TRBJ1-1 and V is TRBV7-6, with TRBD1 identical over 7 bases. V lost 5 bases to trimming and J lost 4 bases; unmatched junction nucleotides: 10. CDR1 is SGHVS, CDR2 FNYEAQ, per germline. The CDR3 has 15 amino acids. In nucleotides, the CDR3 is TGTGCCAGCAGCCCCCAACAGGGGATTAGCACTGAAGCTTTCTTT. Residues: CASSPQQGISTEAFF.

The sample holds a few counts of this clone. The V and J genes are TRBV4-2 and TRBJ2-6; TRBD1 agrees at 9 bases. CDR3 length: 18 residues. Germline V CDR1 and CDR2: LGHNA, YNFKEQ. After removal of 5 bases from V and 4 bases from J, the junction contained 12 bases not matched to a gene. The CDR3 protein is CASSNAGQGSSGANVLTF. CDR3 nucleotides: TGTGCCAGCAGCAACGCGGGACAGGGATCTTCGGGGGCCAACGTCCTGACTTTC.

This clone occurred once. V is TRBV9 and J is TRBJ2-7; TRBD1 matches 11 bases. V lost 0 bases and J lost 4; bases outside the gene matches: 6. The CDR3 has 16 amino acids. Germline V gene sequence: CDR1 SGDLS, CDR2 YYNGEE. CDR3: CASSVGRTGGKYEQYV. The CDR3 DNA is TGTGCCAGCAGCGTAGGCAGGACAGGGGGCAAATACGAGCAGTACGTC.

V gene TRBV7-9 combines with J gene TRBJ2-7; 12 bases line up with TRBD2. CDR1 SEHNR and CDR2 FQNEAQ come from the germline V gene (reference sequence). V gave up 2 bases and J gave up 5 bases; unmatched junction bases: 1. This CDR3 has 14 amino acids. CDR3 in amino acids: CASSLTSGGHEQYF. The CDR3, as DNA: TGTGCCAGCAGCTTAACTAGCGGGGGGCACGAGCAGTACTTC.

The genes are TRBV7-9 and TRBJ2-5; 8 bases map to TRBD1. The ends lost 2 bases at V and 4 bases at J; junction bases unmatched: 6. CDR1 is SEHNR and CDR2 is FQNEAQ in the germline V gene (reference sequence). This CDR3 contains 15 residues. CDR3: CASSLQQGVRETQYF. The DNA for the CDR3 is TGTGCCAGCAGCTTACAACAGGGGGTTCGAGAGACCCAGTACTTC.

The V call is TRBV10-3, the J call TRBJ1-1; D gene uncertain. Trimming removed 8 bases at V and 0 bases at J, with 10 bases between. The CDR3 length is 13 residues. Germline V gene lookup returns CDR1 ENHRY and CDR2 SYGVKD. The CDR3 spells CAIGGYMNTEAFF. The DNA of the CDR3 is TGTGCCATCGGTGGGTACATGAACACTGAAGCTTTCTTT.